The sequence of this TCR beta chain was determined in a study of T cell changes during pregnancy in multiple sclerosis. The table came from immunoSEQ multiplex PCR; TCRdb's copy has only in-frame clones and leaves some out. The repertoire holds around 70,000 clones, with roughly 92% as singletons. Germline CDR1 reads SGHRS; CDR2 reads YFSETQ. The V and J ends lost 2 bases and 2 bases, in that order; junction bases with no gene match: 4. The CDR3 consists of 15 residues. The TCR sequence derives from a female donor with multiple sclerosis, enrolled in a pregnancy study. The V call is TRBV5-1, the J call TRBJ1-3; TRBD1 matches 7 bases. This sample comprised peripheral blood, obtained in the second trimester of pregnancy. CDR3 region: CASSFDRAAGNTIYF. The CDR3 DNA sequence: TGCGCCAGCAGCTTCGACAGGGCAGCTGGAAACACCATATATTTT. The entire variable domain, with the rest obtained from reference TRBV5-1 and TRBJ1-3, is as follows: KAGVTQTPRYLIKTRGQQVTLSCSPISGHRSVSWYQQTPGQGLQFLFEYFSETQRNKGNFPGRFSGRQFSNSRSEMNVSTLELGDSALYLCASSFDRAAGNTIYFGEGSWLTVV.